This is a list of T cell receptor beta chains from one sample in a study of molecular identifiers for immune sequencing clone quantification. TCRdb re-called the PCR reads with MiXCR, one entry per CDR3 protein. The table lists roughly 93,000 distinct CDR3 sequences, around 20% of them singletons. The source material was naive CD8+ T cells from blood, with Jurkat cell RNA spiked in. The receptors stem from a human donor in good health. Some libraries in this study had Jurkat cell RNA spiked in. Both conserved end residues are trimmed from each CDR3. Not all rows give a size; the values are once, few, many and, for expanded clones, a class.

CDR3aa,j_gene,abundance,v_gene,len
ASSHSGSTHEQY,TRBJ2-7,NA,TRBV5-4,12
ASSPRQGPTEAF,TRBJ1-1,many,TRBV9,12
ASSRWGQGGTGELF,TRBJ2-2,NA,TRBV11-3,14
ASSLQGAPDTQY,TRBJ2-3,many,TRBV7-6,12
SARFSGWLGNTEAF,TRBJ1-1,many,TRBV20-1,14
ATSERDSSANTGELF,TRBJ2-2,many,TRBV24-1,15
ATRGGASYEQY,TRBJ2-7,many,TRBV24-1,11
SAYPGPGIYNEQF,TRBJ2-1,few,TRBV20-1,13
ASSQGHLIEKLF,TRBJ1-4,many,TRBV4-1,12
ASSVGSDTDTQY,TRBJ2-3,many,TRBV9,12
ASSQGTTGTYEQY,TRBJ2-7,many,TRBV4-3,13
ASSEPGDDLTYEQY,TRBJ2-7,many,TRBV2,14
ASSLSDTINEQY,TRBJ2-7,NA,TRBV27,12
ASSLAGGGASDTQY,TRBJ2-3,many,TRBV7-6,14
ASSLWGGGGNIQY,TRBJ2-4,many,TRBV7-6,13
SVEYRENSSGANVLT,TRBJ2-6,medium-sized,TRBV29-1,15
ASSQDRAKYNEQF,TRBJ2-1,NA,TRBV4-3,13
ATTAGWSTEAF,TRBJ1-1,many,TRBV24-1,11
ASGKSYNEQF,TRBJ2-1,many,TRBV12-3/TRBV12-4,10
ASSPRTGYADTQY,TRBJ2-3,many,TRBV7-2,13
ASSPYYSGGFYEQY,TRBJ2-7,NA,TRBV27,14
ASSVKAGGRYNEQF,TRBJ2-1,NA,TRBV27,14
ASSLQGGSNQPQH,TRBJ1-5,many,TRBV7-9,13
ASNSYGGYGTNEKLF,TRBJ1-4,many,TRBV5-6,15
ASSVDGSQETQY,TRBJ2-5,many,TRBV9,12